The T cell receptor beta chain under discussion was sequenced for a study of T-cell memory formation after mild COVID-19. Study information: Largely donor-specific sequence clusters came from a couple of donors.

TCRdb re-called the 5' RACE reads with MiXCR, one entry per CDR3 protein. The data show about 180,000 distinct CDR3 sequences, less than 20% seen once. This clonotype has more than one count but fewer than ten. The antigen remains unidentified. Study-level findings and limits: Nothing showed for sure that second-wave clones peaking on day 37 were SARS-CoV-2 specific. Among clones contracting day 15 to 85, CD4/CD8 was balanced, whereas later expanders leaned CD4+.

V lost 5 bases and J lost 8; bases outside the gene matches: 8. Germline CDR1 reads KGHDR; CDR2 reads SFDVKD. CDR3 size: 15 residues. The source material was PBMCs or a T cell subset sorted from them (not recorded which). The TCR comes from a man younger than 35 who had mild COVID-19 (a few samples of this study predate the infection). Cell type and time point are not known. The V and J genes are TRBV24-1 and TRBJ2-1; 10 bases map to TRBD1. The CDR3 bases are TGTGCCACCAGTGCGAGGGACAGGGGTATCCATGAGCAGTTCTTC. It translates to CATSARDRGIHEQFF.